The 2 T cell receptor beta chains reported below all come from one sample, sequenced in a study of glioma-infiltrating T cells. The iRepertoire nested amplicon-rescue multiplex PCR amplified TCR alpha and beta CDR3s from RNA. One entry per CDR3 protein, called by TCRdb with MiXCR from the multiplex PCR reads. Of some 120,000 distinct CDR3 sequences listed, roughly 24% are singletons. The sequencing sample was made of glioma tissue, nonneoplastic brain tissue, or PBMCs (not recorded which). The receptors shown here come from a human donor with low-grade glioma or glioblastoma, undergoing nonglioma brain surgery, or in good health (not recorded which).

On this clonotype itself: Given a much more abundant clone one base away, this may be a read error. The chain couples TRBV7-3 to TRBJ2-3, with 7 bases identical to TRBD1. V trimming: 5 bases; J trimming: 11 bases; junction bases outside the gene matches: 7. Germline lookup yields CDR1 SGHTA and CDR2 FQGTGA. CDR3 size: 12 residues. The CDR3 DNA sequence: TGTGCCAGCAGCCAGGGCCAGGGGGTGCAGTATTTT. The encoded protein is CASSQGQGVQYF.

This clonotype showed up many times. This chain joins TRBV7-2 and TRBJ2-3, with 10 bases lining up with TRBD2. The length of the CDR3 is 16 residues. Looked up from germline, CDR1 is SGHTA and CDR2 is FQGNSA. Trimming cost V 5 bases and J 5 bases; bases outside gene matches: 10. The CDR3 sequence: CASSRLAGVRGDTQYF. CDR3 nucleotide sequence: TGTGCCAGCAGCCGGCTAGCGGGAGTGAGGGGAGATACGCAGTATTTT.